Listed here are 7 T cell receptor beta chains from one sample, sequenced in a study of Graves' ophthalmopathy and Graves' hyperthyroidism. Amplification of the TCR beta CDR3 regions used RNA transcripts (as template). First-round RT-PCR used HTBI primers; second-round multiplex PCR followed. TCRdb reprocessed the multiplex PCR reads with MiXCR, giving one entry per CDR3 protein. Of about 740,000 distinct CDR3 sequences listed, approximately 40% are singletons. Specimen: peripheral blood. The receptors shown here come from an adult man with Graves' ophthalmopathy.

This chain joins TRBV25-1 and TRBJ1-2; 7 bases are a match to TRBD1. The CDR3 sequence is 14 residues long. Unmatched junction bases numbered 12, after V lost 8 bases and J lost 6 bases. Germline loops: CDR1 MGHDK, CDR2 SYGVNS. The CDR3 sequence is CASRALGQVDGYTF. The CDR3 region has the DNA TGTGCCAGCCGAGCCCTCGGACAGGTTGATGGCTACACCTTC.

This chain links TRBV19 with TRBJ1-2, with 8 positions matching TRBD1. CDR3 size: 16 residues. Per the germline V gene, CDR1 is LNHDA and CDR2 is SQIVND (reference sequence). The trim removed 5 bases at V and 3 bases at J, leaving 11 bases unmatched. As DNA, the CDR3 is TGTGCCAGTAGTTCTTCAGGTAGACAGGGGCACTATGGCTACACCTTC. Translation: CASSSSGRQGHYGYTF. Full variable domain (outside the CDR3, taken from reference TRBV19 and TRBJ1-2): DGGITQSPKYLFRKEGQNVTLSCEQNLNHDAMYWYRQDPGQGLRLIYYSQIVNDFQKGDIAEGYSVSREKKESFPLTVTSAQKNPTAFYLCASSSSGRQGHYGYTFGSGTRLTVV.

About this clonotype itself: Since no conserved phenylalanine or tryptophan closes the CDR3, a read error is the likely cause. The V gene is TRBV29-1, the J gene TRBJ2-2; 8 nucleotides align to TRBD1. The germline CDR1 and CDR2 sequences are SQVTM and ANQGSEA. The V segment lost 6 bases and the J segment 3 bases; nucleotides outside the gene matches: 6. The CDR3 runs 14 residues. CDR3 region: CSVGRTGHTGELFL. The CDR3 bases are TGCAGCGTGGGACGGACAGGGCACACCGGGGAGCTGTTTCTT.

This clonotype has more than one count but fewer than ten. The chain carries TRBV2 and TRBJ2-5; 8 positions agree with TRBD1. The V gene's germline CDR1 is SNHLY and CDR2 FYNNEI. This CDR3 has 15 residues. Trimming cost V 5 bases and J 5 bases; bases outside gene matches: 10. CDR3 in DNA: TGTGCCAGCAGTTTAGGCAGGGGGCAATGGGAGACCCAGTACTTC. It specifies CASSLGRGQWETQYF.

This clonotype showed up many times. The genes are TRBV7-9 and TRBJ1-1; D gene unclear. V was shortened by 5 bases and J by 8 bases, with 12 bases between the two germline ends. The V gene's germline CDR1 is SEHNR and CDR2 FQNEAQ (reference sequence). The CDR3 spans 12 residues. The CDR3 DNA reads TGTGCCAGCAGCCCAGGTCCCAAAGAAGCTTTCTTT. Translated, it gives CASSPGPKEAFF.

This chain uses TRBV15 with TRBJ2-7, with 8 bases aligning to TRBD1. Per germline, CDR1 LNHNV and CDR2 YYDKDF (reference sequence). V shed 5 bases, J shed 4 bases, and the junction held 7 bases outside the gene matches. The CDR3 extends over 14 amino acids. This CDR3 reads CATSRGQGTYEQYF. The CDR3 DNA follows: TGTGCCACCAGCCGAGGACAGGGCACATACGAGCAGTACTTC. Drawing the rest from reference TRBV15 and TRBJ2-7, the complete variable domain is DAMVIQNPRYQVTQFGKPVTLSCSQTLNHNVMYWYQQKSSQAPKLLFHYYDKDFNNEADTPDNFQSRRPNTSFCFLDIRSPGLGDTAMYLCATSRGQGTYEQYFGPGTRLTVT.

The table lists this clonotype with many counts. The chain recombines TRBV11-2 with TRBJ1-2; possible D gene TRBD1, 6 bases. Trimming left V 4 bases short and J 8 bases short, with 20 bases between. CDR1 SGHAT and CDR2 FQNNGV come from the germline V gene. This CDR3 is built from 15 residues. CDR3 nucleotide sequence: TGTGCCAGCAGCTCATATCAGGGGCAGAAAGGCGGCTACACCTTC. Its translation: CASSSYQGQKGGYTF.